This entry lists 26 T cell receptor beta chains sequenced from one sample in a study of T-cell memory formation after mild COVID-19. A single record per CDR3 protein comes from TCRdb applying MiXCR to the 5' RACE reads. The table shows tens of thousands of distinct CDR3 sequences, with more than 12% occurring only once. The sequencing input was PBMCs or a T cell subset sorted from them (not recorded which). These receptors came from a man aged 18 to 30 who had mild COVID-19 (a few samples of this study predate the infection). Cell type and time point are not known.

The DNA of the CDR3 is TGCAGCGTTGTTTCGGTTCGCGAGCAGTACTTC. Residues: CSVVSVREQYF. The gene calls are TRBV29-1 and TRBJ2-7; D gene uncertain. With 4 bases removed from V and 6 bases from J, the gap between germline ends came to 10 bases. The germline V gene has CDR1 SQVTM and CDR2 ANQGSEA. CDR3 size: 11 residues.

The chain links TRBV3-1 to TRBJ2-3, with D uncertain. Germline V gene lookup returns CDR1 LGHDT and CDR2 YNNKEL (reference sequence). V was clipped by 3 bases and J by 5 bases, with 9 bases between them. This CDR3 is 13 amino acids long. In DNA, the CDR3 is TGTGCCAGCAGCCAGGGTGATGAAGATACGCAGTATTTT. Its protein product is CASSQGDEDTQYF.

This rearrangement joins TRBV7-9 to TRBJ2-2, with D unclear. V was pared by 5 bases and J by 6 bases, with 7 bases between. Germline CDR1 SEHNR, CDR2 FQNEAQ (reference sequence). The CDR3 loop spans 12 amino acids. Here the CDR3 DNA reads TGTGCCAGCAGCGCATCCTCCGGGGAGCTGTTTTTT. This translates into CASSASSGELFF.

The chain links TRBV20-1 to TRBJ1-1; D not resolved. Trimming pared 2 bases from V and 0 bases from J, leaving 1 base between. The germline V gene has CDR1 DFQATT and CDR2 SNEGSKA (reference sequence). This CDR3 is 11 amino acids long. In DNA, the CDR3 is TGCAGTGCTAGATTGAACACTGAAGCTTTCTTT. Encoded protein: CSARLNTEAFF.

The chain carries TRBV4-1 and TRBJ2-7; D is ambiguous. V was trimmed by 5 bases and J by 3 bases, leaving 11 bases between them. Germline CDR1 MGHRA, CDR2 YSYEKL. The CDR3 contains 13 residues. The CDR3 DNA reads TGCGCCAGCAGCTCCACTCCGAGCTACGAGCAGTACTTC. Encoded protein: CASSSTPSYEQYF.

In this sample, this clonotype turned up a few times. This sequence joins TRBV12-3 or TRBV12-4 and TRBJ2-1; D may match TRBD1 or TRBD2 (5 bases each). The CDR3 runs 14 residues. The V gene lost 5 bases and the J gene lost 9 bases, with 17 bases spanning the gap. This chain's CDR3 is CASSPGRGWGEQFF. CDR3 sequence (DNA): TGTGCCAGCAGTCCGGGACGGGGTTGGGGTGAGCAGTTCTTC.

This clonotype was counted many times. The chain has TRBV24-1 and TRBJ2-3; 8 positions match TRBD1. Germline V gene lookup returns CDR1 KGHDR and CDR2 SFDVKD. V lost 4 bases, J lost 3 bases, and 5 bases stayed unmatched. There are 15 residues in the CDR3. The chain's CDR3 is CATSDSNRGTDTQYF. CDR3 sequence (DNA): TGTGCCACCAGTGACTCTAACAGGGGGACAGATACGCAGTATTTT.

This clonotype was recorded at least ten times. CDR3 amino acids: CASSELGGAGTDTQYF. The DNA of the CDR3 is TGCGCCAGCAGTGAGTTGGGGGGGGCCGGTACAGATACGCAGTATTTT. The genes are TRBV10-2 and TRBJ2-3; perhaps TRBD2 as D (7 bases). V dropped 1 base and J dropped 3 bases, with 14 bases sitting between them. In germline, CDR1 is WSHSY, CDR2 SAAADI. The CDR3 sequence is 16 residues long.

This clonotype came up a few times. The chain carries TRBV4-2 and TRBJ2-7, with a weak D call TRBD1 (6 bases). The germline CDR1 and CDR2 sequences are LGHNA and YNFKEQ. The V end lost 0 bases, the J end lost 1 base, and 7 bases lay between the germline ends. This CDR3 is built from 14 residues. CDR3 residues: CASSQDRGSYEQYV. As DNA, the CDR3 is TGTGCCAGCAGCCAAGACAGGGGATCCTACGAGCAGTACGTC.

The chain combines TRBV21-1 with TRBJ1-1. TRBV21-1 corresponds to a pseudogene. The CDR3 is 12 residues long. In DNA, the CDR3 is TGTGCCAGCAGCACTAGAAACACTGAAGCTTTCTTT. Residues: CASSTRNTEAFF.

This clonotype was detected a few times. V and J are TRBV10-2 and TRBJ2-5; TRBD1 is a possible D gene (5 bases). In germline, CDR1 is WSHSY, CDR2 SAAADI. This CDR3 comprises 14 residues. V shed 2 bases and J shed 1 base, with 8 bases lying between them. In DNA, the CDR3 is TGCGCCAGCAGTGAGAGGGGCCGCCAAGAGACCCAGTACTTC. It codes for CASSERGRQETQYF.

This clonotype was found a few times. V is TRBV7-3 and J is TRBJ1-1, with D unresolved. Germline V lookup: CDR1 SGHTA, CDR2 FQGTGA. V lost 3 bases and J lost 5, with 19 bases in between. The CDR3 contains 16 residues. DNA for the CDR3: TGTGCCAGCAGCTTCCGCCCCCTTACAATGTGGACTGAAGCTTTCTTT. As protein: CASSFRPLTMWTEAFF.

This clonotype has only a few counts. The V gene is TRBV20-1, the J gene TRBJ2-1, with 8 bases identical to TRBD2. This CDR3 has 14 residues. The J segment lost 3 bases and the V segment lost 5 bases, leaving 6 bases of the junction unmatched. Per the germline V gene, CDR1 is DFQATT and CDR2 is SNEGSKA (reference sequence). In DNA, the CDR3 is TGCAGTGCTTCAGCGGGGGATTTCTACAATGAGCAGTTCTTC. This gives the protein CSASAGDFYNEQFF.

Ten or more counts support this clonotype. The genes are TRBV4-1 and TRBJ2-7, with TRBD2 identical over 9 bases. Per germline, CDR1 MGHRA and CDR2 YSYEKL. The junction had 4 bases not matched to a gene; V was cut back by 1 base and J by 0 bases. This CDR3 comprises 16 residues. The CDR3 loop is CASSQGRGGYSYEQYF. Written as DNA, the CDR3 is TGCGCCAGCAGCCAAGGGCGGGGGGGCTACTCCTACGAGCAGTACTTC.

The table lists this clonotype with a few counts. The chain couples TRBV4-3 to TRBJ1-2, with a weak D call TRBD1 (5 bases). The CDR3 length is 14 residues. Trimming stripped 0 bases from V and 6 bases from J, with 11 bases between. Germline loops: CDR1 LGHNA, CDR2 YSLEER. The CDR3: CASSQESQGHGYTF. The CDR3 DNA reads TGCGCCAGCAGCCAAGAGTCTCAGGGACATGGCTACACCTTC.

The genes are TRBV9 and TRBJ2-1; 8 bases align to TRBD1. This CDR3 contains 14 residues. Per germline, CDR1 SGDLS and CDR2 YYNGEE. V dropped 3 bases and J dropped 8; count of bases not matched to a gene: 7. The CDR3 DNA reads TGTGCCAGCAGCGGACGGACAGGGCGGGATGAGCAGTTCTTC. Protein product: CASSGRTGRDEQFF.

The sample holds many counts of this clonotype. The chain recombines TRBV12-3 or TRBV12-4 with TRBJ2-1; either TRBD1 or TRBD2 may fit D (6 bases each). The CDR3 contains 16 residues. V lost 3 bases and J lost 3, with 15 bases in between. This chain's CDR3 is CASSFNRGPYYNEQFF. For the CDR3, the DNA is TGTGCCAGCAGTTTTAATCGGGGGCCTTACTACAATGAGCAGTTCTTC.

This clonotype appeared a few times. The rearrangement joins TRBV5-1 to TRBJ2-5; 11 nucleotides agree with TRBD2. This CDR3 contains 16 residues. Germline CDR1 reads SGHRS; CDR2 reads YFSETQ. The J segment lost 6 bases and the V segment lost 4 bases, leaving 11 bases of the junction unmatched. The CDR3 region is CASSLSIAGGPQTQYF. DNA of the CDR3: TGCGCCAGCAGCCTTTCAATAGCGGGGGGGCCGCAGACCCAGTACTTC.

This clonotype was seen more than once but under ten times. The chain carries TRBV10-2 and TRBJ1-3, with D unclear. The germline gives CDR1 WSHSY, CDR2 SAAADI. Trimming cost V 8 bases and J 1 base, with 6 bases left between them. The CDR3 length is 12 residues. DNA of the CDR3: TGCGCCAGCCTGCTTTCTGGAAACACCATATATTTT. Translated, it gives CASLLSGNTIYF.

The genes are TRBV28 and TRBJ2-3; 8 bases are shared with TRBD1. CDR1 is MDHEN, CDR2 SYDVKM, per germline. J gave up 6 bases and V 1 base, and 3 bases lay outside the gene matches. The CDR3 sequence is 14 residues long. Here the CDR3 reads CASSLSYRGDTQYF. CDR3 sequence (DNA): TGTGCCAGCAGTTTATCCTACAGGGGGGATACGCAGTATTTT.

The genes are TRBV9 and TRBJ1-2; D is unclear. Germline CDR1 reads SGDLS; CDR2 reads YYNGEE. This CDR3 region has 12 residues. V lost 3 bases to trimming and J lost 6 bases, with 9 bases between them. The CDR3, as DNA: TGTGCCAGCAGCGACCTGACCGATGGCTACACCTTC. This gives the protein CASSDLTDGYTF.

The CDR3 sequence is CASSLAGGDTEAFF. The CDR3 bases are TGTGCCAGCAGCTTAGCTGGGGGCGACACTGAAGCTTTCTTT. The chain has TRBV11-2 and TRBJ1-1, with D possibly matching TRBD1 (6 bases). The V gene's germline CDR1 is SGHAT and CDR2 FQNNGV. There are 14 residues in the CDR3. V lost 1 base and J lost 3, with 9 bases in between.

This clonotype was seen more than once but under ten times. This CDR3 reads CSASFSHRTLFYGYTF. CDR3 in DNA: TGCAGTGCTAGTTTTAGTCACAGAACCCTTTTCTATGGCTACACCTTC. This chain links TRBV20-1 with TRBJ1-2; D remains unclear. V lost 3 bases to trimming and J lost 4 bases, with 21 bases between them. CDR1 and CDR2 from the germline V gene are DFQATT and SNEGSKA (reference sequence). The CDR3 has 16 amino acids.

This clonotype was seen a few times. The rearrangement joins TRBV27 to TRBJ2-5; D is possibly TRBD1 or TRBD2 (5 bases each). The length of the CDR3 is 13 residues. CDR1 and CDR2 (germline): MNHEY, SMNVEV (reference sequence). Trimming left V 3 bases short and J 10 bases short, with 15 bases between. The chain's CDR3 is CASSFGSRGRQYF. Written as DNA, the CDR3 is TGTGCCAGCAGTTTTGGTTCCCGGGGACGCCAGTACTTC.

This clonotype occurred a few times. The chain combines TRBV9 with TRBJ1-1; D gene unclear. The CDR3 has 14 residues. The germline CDR1 and CDR2 sequences are SGDLS and YYNGEE. Trimming took 0 bases from V and 1 from J, leaving 7 bases between them. In DNA, the CDR3 is TGTGCCAGCAGCGTAGGACAAAGGAACACTGAAGCTTTCTTT. This translates into CASSVGQRNTEAFF.

The J gene is TRBJ2-5, the V gene TRBV20-1; D possibly corresponds to TRBD2 (5 bases). The V end lost 7 bases, the J end lost 0 bases, and 21 bases lay between the germline ends. The CDR3 runs to 16 residues. CDR1 and CDR2 (germline): DFQATT, SNEGSKA (reference sequence). CDR3 bases: TGCAGTGAAAGGAAGACCGACTACATGTACCAAGAGACCCAGTACTTC. It encodes CSERKTDYMYQETQYF.